These 32 T cell receptor beta chains were sequenced from one sample in a study of blood T cells in healthy people across ages. With a J-beta primer mix and a sample-barcoded 5' primer, a second PCR ran about 7 to 12 cycles. TCRdb re-called the 5' RACE reads through MiXCR, storing one row per CDR3 protein. The sample carries about 2 million distinct CDR3 sequences, around 48% recorded once. The sample comprised blood. The source is a woman aged 40 to 49 in good health.

V is TRBV6-2 or TRBV6-3 and J is TRBJ2-4, with 8 bases that match TRBD1. Trimming cost V 6 bases and J 1 base; bases outside gene matches: 5. CDR3 size: 15 residues. Per germline, CDR1 MNHEY and CDR2 SVGEGT. The CDR3 DNA is TGTGCCAGCAGAGACAGGGGAGGTGCCAAAAACATTCAGTACTTC. Protein product: CASRDRGGAKNIQYF.

This chain joins TRBV28 and TRBJ2-5; no clear D. In germline, CDR1 is MDHEN, CDR2 SYDVKM. Between the trimmed V and J ends, which lost 6 bases and 11 bases, there was a span of 10 bases. The CDR3 sequence is 10 residues long. The CDR3 loop reads CASRKHGQYF. The CDR3 DNA sequence: TGTGCCAGCAGGAAACATGGGCAGTACTTC.

The CDR3 nucleotides are TGTGCCAGCAGTGAAGAAGGGGGGAATGAGCAGTTCTTC. Encoded protein: CASSEEGGNEQFF. V usage is TRBV6-4 and J usage is TRBJ2-1, with D possibly called TRBD1 or TRBD2 (6 bases each). CDR3 length equals 13 residues. V lost 3 bases and J lost 7, with 10 bases in between. CDR1 is MRHNA, CDR2 SNTAGT, per germline.

This clonotype appeared a few times. V and J are TRBV6-2 or TRBV6-3 and TRBJ2-7, with D possibly matching TRBD1 (6 bases). The DNA end lines up better with TRBJ2-5; the J call may be wrong. Germline loops: CDR1 MNHEY, CDR2 SVGEGT. The CDR3 is 14 residues long. The CDR3 DNA reads TGTGCCAGCAGTTACTCCCTTCGAGGGGGGACCCAGTACTTC. Translation: CASSYSLRGGTQYF.

The chain couples TRBV28 to TRBJ2-5; weak D call: TRBD1 (5 bases). Germline lookup yields CDR1 MDHEN and CDR2 SYDVKM. There are 15 residues in the CDR3. The V end lost 3 bases, the J end lost 4 bases, and 15 bases lay between the germline ends. The DNA of the CDR3 is TGTGCCAGCAGTTTCTCCAAGGGGCAGCGAGAGACCCAGTACTTC. As protein: CASSFSKGQRETQYF.

The rearrangement joins TRBV7-9 to TRBJ1-2; a weak D match, TRBD1 (6 bases). Germline V CDR1 and CDR2: SEHNR, FQNEAQ (reference sequence). CDR3 length equals 12 residues. V lost 4 bases and J lost 12, with 15 bases in between. The CDR3 DNA follows: TGTGCCAGCAGCTCCCGGACAGCCCCAGACACCTTC. Its protein product is CASSSRTAPDTF.

This rearrangement joins TRBV5-1 to TRBJ1-2, with 8 bases matching TRBD1. Germline V gives CDR1 SGHRS, CDR2 YFSETQ. This CDR3 region has 16 residues. The ends lost 2 bases at V and 4 bases at J; junction bases unmatched: 10. CDR3 DNA: TGCGCCAGCAGCTTAACAGGACAGGGTGGATTCTATGGCTACACCTTC. Its translation is CASSLTGQGGFYGYTF.

This chain uses TRBV7-9 with TRBJ2-3; 7 bases are a match to TRBD1. The CDR3 extends over 15 amino acids. Germline V gene sequence: CDR1 SEHNR, CDR2 FQNEAQ (reference sequence). V dropped 6 bases and J dropped 3; count of bases not matched to a gene: 9. The CDR3 DNA reads as TGTGCCAGCAGAAACTCAGGGGGTCCTACAGATACGCAGTATTTT. It yields the protein CASRNSGGPTDTQYF.

This clonotype was seen a handful of times. The rearrangement joins TRBV5-1 to TRBJ2-3; the D call may be TRBD1 or TRBD2 (5 bases each). The CDR3 consists of 16 residues. V lost 0 bases to trimming and J lost 4 bases, with 15 bases between them. Germline V CDR1 and CDR2: SGHRS, YFSETQ. CDR3 amino acids: CASSLAGVRVSDTQYF. CDR3 nucleotides: TGCGCCAGCAGCTTGGCCGGGGTCAGGGTGTCAGATACGCAGTATTTT.

This clonotype came up a few times. The chain employs TRBV11-1 and TRBJ1-4; the D gene is possibly TRBD1 (5 bases). Germline lookup yields CDR1 SGHAT and CDR2 FQDESV (reference sequence). The CDR3 runs 14 residues. V shed 8 bases and J shed 10 bases, with 20 bases lying between them. CDR3 residues: CASCPDSSDGKLFF. The CDR3 nucleotides read TGTGCCAGCTGCCCCGACAGTTCCGATGGAAAACTGTTTTTT.

A remark on this clonotype: Just one base apart from a much larger clone, this may be a read error. V and J are TRBV7-2 and TRBJ2-1, with 10 bases aligning to TRBD1. This CDR3 comprises 14 residues. J was trimmed by 13 bases and V by 5 bases; bases with no gene match: 11. Germline CDR1 is SGHTA and CDR2 is FQGNSA. CDR3 region: CASSADRGQETQFF. Written as DNA, the CDR3 is TGTGCCAGCAGCGCTGACAGGGGGCAAGAGACCCAGTTCTTC. Full variable domain (rest looked up from reference TRBV7-2 and TRBJ2-1): GAGVSQSPSNKVTEKGKDVELRCDPISGHTALYWYRQSLGQGLEFLIYFQGNSAPDKSGLPSDRFSAERTGGSVSTLTIQRTQQEDSAVYLCASSADRGQETQFFGPGTRLTVL.

The chain carries TRBV29-1 and TRBJ1-1; a weak D match, TRBD1 (5 bases). Trimming pared 5 bases from V and 10 bases from J, leaving 20 bases between. Germline loops: CDR1 SQVTM, CDR2 ANQGSEA. The CDR3 spans 13 residues. The CDR3 sequence: CSVLRGQGFGAFF. The CDR3 DNA sequence: TGCAGCGTTCTAAGGGGCCAGGGTTTCGGAGCTTTCTTT.

This clonotype occurred many times. V usage is TRBV5-6 and J usage is TRBJ2-7; TRBD2 might be the D (5 bases). This CDR3 spans 13 amino acids. The V gene lost 1 base and the J gene lost 2 bases, with 7 bases spanning the gap. Germline V lookup: CDR1 SGHDT, CDR2 YYEEEE. This CDR3 is CASSLPGTYEQYF. CDR3 DNA sequence: TGTGCCAGCAGCTTGCCGGGGACCTACGAGCAGTACTTC.

J is TRBJ2-1 and V is TRBV28, with TRBD2 as a possible D gene (6 bases). Deletions cut 6 bases from V and 3 bases from J, with 15 bases between. Looked up from germline, CDR1 is MDHEN and CDR2 is SYDVKM. The CDR3 runs to 15 residues. CDR3 DNA: TGTGCCAGCAGGCCTCCGGGACTCAGCTACAATGAGCAGTTCTTC. Encoded protein: CASRPPGLSYNEQFF.

CDR3 in amino acids: CASIEGSRRDTQYF. The CDR3 DNA is TGTGCCAGCATTGAGGGCTCCCGAAGAGATACGCAGTATTTT. The V and J genes are TRBV28 and TRBJ2-3, with D possibly being TRBD2 (5 bases). This CDR3 is 14 amino acids long. V shed 7 bases and J shed 5 bases, with 16 bases lying between them. In germline, CDR1 is MDHEN, CDR2 SYDVKM.

As for this clonotype: A read error may produce the germline difference seen at one junction end. V and J are TRBV9 and TRBJ2-5; 10 nucleotides line up with TRBD1. CDR1 and CDR2 (germline): SGDLS, YYNGEE. This CDR3 region has 14 residues. The CDR3 reads CASSVGTGEETQYF. The CDR3 DNA reads as TGTGCCAGCAGCGTGGGGACAGGGGAAGAGACCCAGTACTTT. Looking up the rest from reference TRBV9 and TRBJ2-5 gives the full variable domain: DSGVTQTPKHLITATGQRVTLRCSPRSGDLSVYWYQQSLDQGLQFLIQYYNGEERAKGNILERFSAQQFPDLHSELNLSSLELGDSALYFCASSVGTGEETQYFGPGTRLLVL.

A few counts support this clonotype. This sequence joins TRBV28 and TRBJ1-6, with D perhaps TRBD1 (5 bases). There are 15 residues in the CDR3. Trimming removed 1 base at V and 6 bases at J, with 10 bases between. Germline lookup yields CDR1 MDHEN and CDR2 SYDVKM. The CDR3 region has the DNA TGTGCCAGCAGTTTATTTTCGGGACCTAATTCACCCCTCCACTTT. Its protein is CASSLFSGPNSPLHF.

The J gene is TRBJ1-2, the V gene TRBV27, with 9 bases that match TRBD1. The CDR3 length is 15 residues. Germline assignment: CDR1 MNHEY and CDR2 SMNVEV (reference sequence). Unmatched junction bases numbered 8, after V lost 6 bases and J lost 3 bases. The CDR3 bases are TGTGCCAGCAGCGAGAGAGACAGGGGGGACTATGGCTACACCTTC. It specifies CASSERDRGDYGYTF.

A few counts support this clonotype. The gene calls are TRBV5-1 and TRBJ1-2; perhaps TRBD1 as D (5 bases). The CDR3 spans 14 residues. The germline V gene has CDR1 SGHRS and CDR2 YFSETQ. V was trimmed by 4 bases and J by 7 bases, leaving 17 bases between them. The CDR3 region is CASSLEGLRSGYTF. For the CDR3, the DNA is TGCGCCAGCAGCCTGGAGGGGCTTCGCTCTGGCTACACCTTC.

The J gene is TRBJ2-6, the V gene TRBV18, with no clear D. V lost 1 base and J 0 bases, leaving 7 bases between the germline ends. This CDR3 contains 16 residues. Germline assignment: CDR1 KGHSH and CDR2 LQKENI. The CDR3 DNA is TGTGCCAGCTCACCACTATCGGGCTCTGGGGCCAACGTCCTGACTTTC. Translating it yields CASSPLSGSGANVLTF.

The chain carries TRBV20-1 and TRBJ2-1, with TRBD2 identical over 9 bases. V gave up 3 bases and J gave up 13 bases; unmatched junction bases: 16. Germline V gene data show CDR1 as DFQATT and CDR2 as SNEGSKA (reference sequence). The CDR3 has 15 residues. CDR3 sequence (DNA): TGCAGTGCTAGGGACCTGGGACTAGCTGAAGAGACCCAGTTCTTC. This translates into CSARDLGLAEETQFF.

The chain recombines TRBV25-1 with TRBJ1-2, with D possibly being TRBD1 (6 bases). V lost 1 base to trimming and J lost 4 bases, with 10 bases between them. Germline V CDR1 and CDR2: MGHDK, SYGVNS. The CDR3 is 14 residues long. The CDR3 here is CASSESRGPYGYTF. CDR3 DNA: TGTGCCAGCAGTGAATCCAGGGGCCCCTATGGCTACACCTTC.

The V gene is TRBV13, the J gene TRBJ2-1; 9 bases fit TRBD2. V was clipped by 3 bases and J by 7 bases; unmatched bases: 4. Germline assignment: CDR1 PRHDT and CDR2 FYEKMQ (reference sequence). The CDR3 consists of 14 residues. CDR3 in DNA: TGTGCCAGCAGCTTCCCGGGACTAGCAAATGAGCAGTTCTTC. This sequence encodes CASSFPGLANEQFF.

This clonotype has a handful of counts. The chain carries TRBV7-2 and TRBJ1-2; the match to TRBD1 covers 7 bases. CDR3 length: 15 residues. CDR1 and CDR2 from the germline V gene are SGHTA and FQGNSA. Germline trimming cut 3 bases from V and 1 base from J; bases unmatched to any gene: 5. The CDR3 is CASSLGQTSNYGYTF. CDR3 in DNA: TGTGCCAGCAGCTTGGGACAGACCAGTAACTATGGCTACACCTTC.

CDR3 amino acids: CASSAWGPQPQHF. The CDR3 coding sequence is TGTGCCAGCAGCGCATGGGGCCCTCAGCCCCAGCATTTT. This chain joins TRBV7-2 and TRBJ1-5; perhaps TRBD1 as D (5 bases). V lost 5 bases to trimming and J lost 6 bases, with 11 bases between them. This CDR3 has 13 residues. The germline V gene encodes CDR1 SGHTA and CDR2 FQGNSA.

CDR3 region: CSGGRSGGGNEQYF. In DNA form, the CDR3 reads TGCAGCGGCGGACGTAGCGGGGGAGGGAATGAGCAGTACTTC. V gene TRBV29-1 combines with J gene TRBJ2-1; 9 nucleotides line up with TRBD2. TRBJ2-7 explains the end of the DNA better; the J call may be wrong. This CDR3 has 14 amino acids. Germline CDR1 reads SQVTM; CDR2 reads ANQGSEA.

V usage is TRBV20-1 and J usage is TRBJ2-1, with D perhaps TRBD2 (7 bases). The CDR3 covers 14 residues. V lost 2 bases and J 9 bases, leaving 17 bases between the germline ends. Germline CDR1 and CDR2: DFQATT and SNEGSKA (reference sequence). This CDR3 is CSARRGAYQGEQFF. In DNA, the CDR3 is TGCAGTGCTAGACGGGGGGCCTACCAGGGTGAGCAGTTCTTC.

This rearrangement joins TRBV6-1 to TRBJ2-3, with D perhaps matching TRBD2 (7 bases). The CDR3 spans 15 residues. CDR1 MNHNS and CDR2 SASEGT come from the germline V gene. V was pared by 1 base and J by 4 bases, with 12 bases between. CDR3 bases: TGTGCCAGCAGTGAAGTCGGGGGGCTCGCAGATACGCAGTATTTT. Residues: CASSEVGGLADTQYF.

In its sample, this clonotype was seen a few times. The chain is built from TRBV20-1 and TRBJ2-1; D gene uncertain. The V end lost 1 base, the J end lost 6 bases, and 10 bases lay between the germline ends. The germline V gene has CDR1 DFQATT and CDR2 SNEGSKA (reference sequence). The CDR3 totals 13 residues. This CDR3 is CSARVSSANEQFF. The CDR3 DNA reads TGCAGTGCTAGAGTGTCCAGCGCCAATGAGCAGTTCTTC.

This clonotype was detected only a few times. The rearrangement joins TRBV4-2 to TRBJ1-2; no definite D call. V was cut by 0 bases and J by 8 bases, with 10 bases left in between. Germline CDR1 and CDR2: LGHNA and YNFKEQ. The CDR3 consists of 13 residues. This CDR3 reads CASSQEGPRGYTF. The CDR3, as DNA: TGTGCCAGCAGCCAAGAGGGCCCCAGGGGCTACACCTTC.

The V call is TRBV7-2, the J call TRBJ1-6; D is ambiguous. Trimming took off 5 bases at V and 5 bases at J, with 13 bases between the two ends. Germline V gene sequence: CDR1 SGHTA, CDR2 FQGNSA. This CDR3 is built from 15 residues. Here the CDR3 DNA reads TGTGCCAGCAGCCCCAAGTCGATGAATAATTCACCCCTCCACTTT. This sequence encodes CASSPKSMNNSPLHF.

The V and J genes are TRBV9 and TRBJ2-1; D gene uncertain. The CDR3 loop spans 17 amino acids. CDR1 and CDR2 from the germline V gene are SGDLS and YYNGEE. The V end lost 0 bases, the J end lost 5 bases, and 18 bases lay between the germline ends. The CDR3 here is CASSVVSQPIPHNEQFF. For the CDR3, the DNA is TGTGCCAGCAGCGTAGTGTCCCAACCCATCCCCCACAATGAGCAGTTCTTC. Variable domain in full (rest from reference TRBV9 and TRBJ2-1): DSGVTQTPKHLITATGQRVTLRCSPRSGDLSVYWYQQSLDQGLQFLIQYYNGEERAKGNILERFSAQQFPDLHSELNLSSLELGDSALYFCASSVVSQPIPHNEQFFGPGTRLTVL.